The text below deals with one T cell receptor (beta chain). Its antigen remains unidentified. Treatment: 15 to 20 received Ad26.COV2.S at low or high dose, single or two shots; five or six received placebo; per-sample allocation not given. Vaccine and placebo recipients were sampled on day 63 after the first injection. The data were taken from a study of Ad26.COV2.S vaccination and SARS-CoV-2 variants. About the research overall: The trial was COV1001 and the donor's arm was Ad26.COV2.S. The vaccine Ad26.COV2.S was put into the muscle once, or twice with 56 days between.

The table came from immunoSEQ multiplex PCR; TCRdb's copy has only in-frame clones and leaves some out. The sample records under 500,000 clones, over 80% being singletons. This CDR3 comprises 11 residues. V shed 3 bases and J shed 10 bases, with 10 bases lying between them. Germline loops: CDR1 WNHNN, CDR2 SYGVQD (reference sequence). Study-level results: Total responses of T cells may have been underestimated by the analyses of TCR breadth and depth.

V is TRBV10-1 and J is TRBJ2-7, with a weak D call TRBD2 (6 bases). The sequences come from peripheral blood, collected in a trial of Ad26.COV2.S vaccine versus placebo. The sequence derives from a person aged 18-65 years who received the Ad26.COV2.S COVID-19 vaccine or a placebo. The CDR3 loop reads CASSEGGVQYF. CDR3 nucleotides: TGCGCCAGCAGTGAAGGAGGGGTACAGTACTTC.